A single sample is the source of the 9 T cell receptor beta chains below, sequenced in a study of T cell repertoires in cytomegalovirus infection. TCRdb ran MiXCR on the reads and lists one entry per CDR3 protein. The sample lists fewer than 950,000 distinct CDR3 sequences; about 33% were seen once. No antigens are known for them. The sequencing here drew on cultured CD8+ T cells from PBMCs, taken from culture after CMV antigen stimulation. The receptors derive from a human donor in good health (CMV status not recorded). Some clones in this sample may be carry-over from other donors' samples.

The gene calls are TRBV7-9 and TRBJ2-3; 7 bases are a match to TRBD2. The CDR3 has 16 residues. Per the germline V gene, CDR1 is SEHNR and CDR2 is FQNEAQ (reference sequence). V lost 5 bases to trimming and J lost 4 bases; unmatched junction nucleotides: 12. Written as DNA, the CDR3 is TGTGCCAGCAGCCGGGAGGATTCGCTTTTAGCAGATACGCAGTATTTT. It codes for CASSREDSLLADTQYF.

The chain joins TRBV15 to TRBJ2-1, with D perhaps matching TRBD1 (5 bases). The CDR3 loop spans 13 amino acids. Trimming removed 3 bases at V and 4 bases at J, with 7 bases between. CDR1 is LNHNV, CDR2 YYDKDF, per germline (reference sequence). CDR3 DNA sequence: TGTGCCACCAGCAGGACAGCTTACAATGAGCAGTTCTTC. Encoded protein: CATSRTAYNEQFF.

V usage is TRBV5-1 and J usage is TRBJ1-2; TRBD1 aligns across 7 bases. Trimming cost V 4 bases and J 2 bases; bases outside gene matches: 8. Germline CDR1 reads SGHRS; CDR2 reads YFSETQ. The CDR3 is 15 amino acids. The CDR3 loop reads CASSDPRDSNYGYTF. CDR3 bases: TGCGCCAGCAGCGACCCCCGGGACAGCAACTATGGCTACACCTTC.

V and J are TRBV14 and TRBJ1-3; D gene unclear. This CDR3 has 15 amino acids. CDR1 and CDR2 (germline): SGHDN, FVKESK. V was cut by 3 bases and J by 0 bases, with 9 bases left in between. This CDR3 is CASSHGLNSGNTIYF. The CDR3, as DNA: TGTGCCAGCAGCCACGGACTGAACTCTGGAAACACCATATATTTT.

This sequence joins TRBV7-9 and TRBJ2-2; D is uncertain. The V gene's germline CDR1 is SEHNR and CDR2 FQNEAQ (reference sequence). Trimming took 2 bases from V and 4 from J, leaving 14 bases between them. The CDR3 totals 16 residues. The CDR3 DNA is TGTGCCAGCAGCTTAAGGCCCGCTTGGGGCACCGGGGAGCTGTTTTTT. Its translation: CASSLRPAWGTGELFF. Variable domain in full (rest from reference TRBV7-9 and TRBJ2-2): DTGVSQNPRHKITKRGQNVTFRCDPISEHNRLYWYRQTLGQGPEFLTYFQNEAQLEKSRLLSDRFSAERPKGSFSTLEIQRTEQGDSAMYLCASSLRPAWGTGELFFGEGSRLTVL.

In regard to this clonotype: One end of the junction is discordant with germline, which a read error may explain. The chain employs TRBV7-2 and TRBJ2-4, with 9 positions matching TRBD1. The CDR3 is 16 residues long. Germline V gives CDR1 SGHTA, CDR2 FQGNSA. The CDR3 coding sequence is TGTGCCAACAGCTCGGGACAGGGCTTAGCCAAAAACATTCAGTACTTC. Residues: CANSSGQGLAKNIQYF.

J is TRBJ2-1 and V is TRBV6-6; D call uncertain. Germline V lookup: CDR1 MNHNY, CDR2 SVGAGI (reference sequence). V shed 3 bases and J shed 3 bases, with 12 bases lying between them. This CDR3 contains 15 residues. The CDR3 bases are TGTGCCAGCAGTTATGAGTCGGTAGTCTACAATGAGCAGTTCTTC. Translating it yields CASSYESVVYNEQFF.

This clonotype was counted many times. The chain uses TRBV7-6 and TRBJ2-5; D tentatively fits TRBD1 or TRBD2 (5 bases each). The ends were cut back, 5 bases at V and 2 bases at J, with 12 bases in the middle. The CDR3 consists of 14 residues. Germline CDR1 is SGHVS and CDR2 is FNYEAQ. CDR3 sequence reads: CASSLGVDQETQYF. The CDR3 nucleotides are TGTGCCAGCAGCCTGGGGGTTGATCAAGAGACCCAGTACTTC.

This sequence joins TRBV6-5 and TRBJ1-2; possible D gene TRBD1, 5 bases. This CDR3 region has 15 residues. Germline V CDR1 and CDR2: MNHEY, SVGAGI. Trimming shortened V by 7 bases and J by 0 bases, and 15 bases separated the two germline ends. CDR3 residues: CASTDMGQANYGYTF. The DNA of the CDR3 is TGTGCCAGCACCGATATGGGGCAGGCTAACTATGGCTACACCTTC.